This T cell receptor (beta chain) derives from a study of blood T cell repertoires in COVID-19. Overall study: The United States, Italy and Spain provided the acute and convalescent COVID-19 samples. PBMCs, B-cell-depleted T cells, or T cells provided the cDNA or gDNA that made up the material.

TCRdb's table, derived via immunoSEQ multiplex PCR, lists solely in-frame clones and lacks some. The profile shows over 300,000 clones, approximately 84% of them singletons. Symptom resolution, clearance, or two negative PCRs marked the recovered donors of Cohort 3. The material sequenced was PBMCs or T cells enriched from blood (not recorded which). The TCR was taken from a woman younger than 30 who had recovered from COVID-19.

CDR3 in DNA: TGTGCCAGCGTACGCAGGGGGCATAATTCACCCCTCCACTTT. Amino acids: CASVRRGHNSPLHF. The V gene is TRBV2, the J gene TRBJ1-6; the match to TRBD1 covers 8 bases. This CDR3 comprises 14 residues. The junction had 5 bases not matched to a gene; V was cut back by 8 bases and J by 5 bases. Germline CDR1 reads SNHLY; CDR2 reads FYNNEI.